The 30 T cell receptor beta chains below come from one sample, sequenced in a study of blood T cell repertoires in COVID-19. Some clones are missing from TCRdb's copy, which holds only in-frame ones; the method was immunoSEQ multiplex PCR. In the table there are about 140,000 clones, 80% to 90% of which are singletons. The source material was PBMCs or T cells enriched from blood (not recorded which). Receptors originate from a woman aged 50 to 60 with acute COVID-19.

The chain combines TRBV6-2 or TRBV6-3 with TRBJ2-3; 10 bases agree with TRBD2. The V gene's germline CDR1 is MNHEY and CDR2 SVGEGT. The CDR3 has 14 residues. Trimming removed 6 bases from V and 2 bases from J; junction bases left unmatched: 2. The CDR3 coding sequence is TGTGCCAGCAGCGGACTAGCGGACACAGATACGCAGTATTTT. It encodes CASSGLADTDTQYF.

The chain recombines TRBV14 with TRBJ2-7; a possible D gene is TRBD1 (5 bases). Trimming left V 0 bases short and J 0 bases short, with 15 bases between. Germline CDR1 SGHDN, CDR2 FVKESK. This CDR3 has 17 amino acids. CDR3: CASSQERFRTNSYEQYF. CDR3 nucleotide sequence: TGTGCCAGCAGCCAAGAGAGATTTAGGACAAACTCCTACGAGCAGTACTTC. Using reference TRBV14 and TRBJ2-7 for the parts outside the CDR3, the full variable domain is EAGVTQFPSHSVIEKGQTVTLRCDPISGHDNLYWYRRVMGKEIKFLLHFVKESKQDESGMPNNRFLAERTGGTYSTLKVQPAELEDSGVYFCASSQERFRTNSYEQYFGPGTRLTVT.

The genes are TRBV5-1 and TRBJ2-4; TRBD1 is a possible D gene (5 bases). Trimming stripped 2 bases from V and 5 bases from J, with 8 bases between. CDR1 is SGHRS and CDR2 is YFSETQ in the germline V gene. The CDR3 totals 13 residues. The DNA of the CDR3 is TGCGCCAGCAGCTTTGAAGGGGAAAACATTCAGTACTTC. This translates into CASSFEGENIQYF.

This chain links TRBV2 with TRBJ1-2; unclear D gene. Germline CDR1 and CDR2: SNHLY and FYNNEI. Trimming pared 4 bases from V and 2 bases from J, leaving 23 bases between. The CDR3 is made up of 18 amino acids. CDR3 protein: CASSVWSHWTEQNYGYTF. CDR3 coding DNA: TGTGCCAGCAGTGTGTGGAGCCACTGGACTGAGCAAAACTATGGCTACACCTTC.

The genes are TRBV18 and TRBJ1-2; TRBD1 is a possible D gene (6 bases). Germline CDR1 and CDR2: KGHSH and LQKENI. The CDR3 is 16 residues long. Trimming pared 5 bases from V and 0 bases from J, leaving 16 bases between. The CDR3 protein is CASSANRVRANYGYTF. The CDR3 DNA follows: TGTGCCAGCTCAGCAAACAGGGTCCGGGCTAACTATGGCTACACCTTC.

The chain carries TRBV29-1 and TRBJ2-3; D is possibly TRBD1 (5 bases). The germline gives CDR1 SQVTM, CDR2 ANQGSEA. The CDR3 loop spans 14 amino acids. V lost 6 bases, J lost 5 bases, and 18 bases lay in between. The CDR3: CSVRKGEMEDTQYF. The DNA of the CDR3 is TGCAGCGTGCGAAAAGGGGAAATGGAAGATACGCAGTATTTT.

The chain links TRBV5-8 to TRBJ2-2; D perhaps matches TRBD1 (6 bases). From germline, CDR1 is SGHTS and CDR2 YDEGEE. The CDR3 runs to 14 residues. V shed 3 bases and J shed 7 bases, with 13 bases lying between them. Here the CDR3 DNA reads TGTGCCAGCAGCTGGCAGGGGCAGGGCGGGGAGCTGTTTTTT. Protein sequence: CASSWQGQGGELFF. Combining the CDR3 with reference TRBV5-8 and TRBJ2-2 gives the whole variable domain EAGVTQSPTHLIKTRGQQATLRCSPISGHTSVYWYQQALGLGLQFLLWYDEGEERNRGNFPPRFSGRQFPNYSSELNVNALELEDSALYLCASSWQGQGGELFFGEGSRLTVL.

The chain joins TRBV6-5 to TRBJ1-1; TRBD1 matches at 9 bases. The V segment lost 2 bases and the J segment 4 bases; nucleotides outside the gene matches: 5. Germline lookup yields CDR1 MNHEY and CDR2 SVGAGI. CDR3 size: 15 residues. Here the CDR3 DNA reads TGTGCCAGCAGTTACCTGACAGGGGGGGGCACTGAAGCTTTCTTT. It yields the protein CASSYLTGGGTEAFF.

A note on this clone: The junction and the germline gene differ at one end; a read error may be behind it. The rearrangement links TRBV30 to TRBJ2-3; 8 nucleotides match TRBD2. CDR3 length: 13 residues. Germline V CDR1 and CDR2: GTSNPN, SVGIG (reference sequence). The CDR3 nucleotides read TGTGCCTGGACCGCAGAAAATAGCGGGAAGGCATGTTTT. Translating it yields CAWTAENSGKACF.

This clone was detected only once. The genes are TRBV5-1 and TRBJ1-1; TRBD1 aligns across 8 bases. The V segment lost 1 base and the J segment 4 bases; nucleotides outside the gene matches: 9. There are 16 residues in the CDR3. Germline V CDR1 and CDR2: SGHRS, YFSETQ. The CDR3 here is CASSLSGQVRGTEAFF. For the CDR3, the DNA is TGCGCCAGCAGCTTGTCGGGACAGGTTAGGGGCACTGAAGCTTTCTTT.

The chain joins TRBV7-3 to TRBJ2-5, with 7 bases lining up with TRBD2. The CDR3 is 15 amino acids. Germline trimming cut 2 bases from V and 2 bases from J; bases unmatched to any gene: 5. Germline lookup yields CDR1 SGHTA and CDR2 FQGTGA. The CDR3 here is CASSLGGTNQETQYF. CDR3 nucleotide sequence: TGTGCCAGCAGCTTAGGGGGGACTAATCAAGAGACCCAGTACTTC. The entire variable domain, with the rest obtained from reference TRBV7-3 and TRBJ2-5, is as follows: GAGVSQTPSNKVTEKGKYVELRCDPISGHTALYWYRQSLGQGPEFLIYFQGTGAADDSGLPNDRFFAVRPEGSVSTLKIQRTERGDSAVYLCASSLGGTNQETQYFGPGTRLLVL.

Many counts were recorded for this clone. This sequence joins TRBV6-2 or TRBV6-3 and TRBJ2-3; D might be TRBD1 (5 bases). This CDR3 spans 13 amino acids. V was cut by 0 bases and J by 8 bases, with 9 bases left in between. Germline CDR1 is MNHEY and CDR2 is SVGEGT. The CDR3 DNA is TGTGCCAGCAGTTACTCGAGCCAGGGTACGCAGTATTTT. It encodes CASSYSSQGTQYF.

The J gene is TRBJ2-1, the V gene TRBV3-1 (or the pseudogene TRBV3-2); no clear D. The CDR3 loop spans 15 amino acids. CDR1 is LGHDT and CDR2 is YNNKEL in the germline V gene (reference sequence). The V and J ends lost 2 bases and 9 bases respectively, with 17 bases between them. This CDR3 is CASSQTNLPNSEQFF. The CDR3 coding sequence is TGTGCCAGCAGCCAAACTAATCTCCCCAATTCTGAGCAGTTCTTC.

This clone was recorded once. V and J are TRBV28 and TRBJ2-2, with no clear D. The V and J ends lost 7 bases and 4 bases respectively, with 10 bases between them. This CDR3 contains 13 residues. CDR1 and CDR2 (germline): MDHEN, SYDVKM. The CDR3 nucleotides are TGTGCCAGCACCCTAAGTTCCACCGGGGAGCTGTTTTTT. As protein: CASTLSSTGELFF.

The rearrangement uses TRBV11-2 and TRBJ1-4, with D perhaps TRBD1 (5 bases). This CDR3 has 14 amino acids. Germline values: CDR1 SGHAT, CDR2 FQNNGV. Deletions cut 4 bases from V and 8 bases from J, with 14 bases between. CDR3 protein: CASSSRGEEEKLFF. CDR3 DNA: TGTGCCAGCAGCTCCCGGGGGGAGGAGGAAAAACTGTTTTTT.

The J gene is TRBJ1-6, the V gene TRBV30; the match to TRBD1 covers 7 bases. V shed 1 base, J shed 6 bases, and the junction held 12 bases outside the gene matches. The CDR3 is 17 amino acids. Germline V lookup: CDR1 GTSNPN, CDR2 SVGIG (reference sequence). The CDR3 protein is CAWSAKITGEINSPLHF. CDR3 DNA sequence: TGTGCCTGGAGTGCTAAAATCACAGGGGAAATTAATTCACCCCTCCACTTT.

This clone has more than one count but fewer than ten. The V call is TRBV9, the J call TRBJ2-3; 7 nucleotides match TRBD1. Trimming removed 4 bases from V and 5 bases from J; junction bases left unmatched: 10. CDR1 and CDR2 (germline): SGDLS, YYNGEE. This CDR3 has 15 residues. Written as DNA, the CDR3 is TGTGCCAGCAGCCCACAGGGGCCTCCGCAAGATACGCAGTATTTT. It is translated as CASSPQGPPQDTQYF.

This chain uses TRBV9 with TRBJ2-3; TRBD2 matches at 7 bases. The CDR3 sequence is 15 residues long. CDR1 and CDR2 (germline): SGDLS, YYNGEE. The V segment lost 2 bases and the J segment 3 bases; nucleotides outside the gene matches: 6. CDR3 sequence: CASSVIGGGTDTQYF. The CDR3 DNA is TGTGCCAGCAGCGTGATTGGGGGGGGGACAGATACGCAGTATTTT.

J is TRBJ2-1 and V is TRBV18; a possible D gene is TRBD2 (5 bases). Trimming removed 3 bases from V and 5 bases from J, with 20 bases in between. The CDR3 consists of 17 residues. Germline CDR1 reads KGHSH; CDR2 reads LQKENI. CDR3 sequence: CASSPSSPSGWNNEQFF. The DNA of the CDR3 is TGTGCCAGCTCACCCTCTTCCCCTTCGGGGTGGAACAATGAGCAGTTCTTC.

The V gene is TRBV9, the J gene TRBJ1-1; 10 bases agree with TRBD1. This CDR3 is 14 amino acids long. With 3 bases clipped from V and 6 bases from J, the junction kept 5 bases outside the gene matches. Germline CDR1 SGDLS, CDR2 YYNGEE. The CDR3, as DNA: TGTGCCAGCAGCGCGGGACAGGGGTTCGCTGAAGCTTTCTTT. It specifies CASSAGQGFAEAFF.

The CDR3 bases are TGCGCCAGCAGCCCGGGACTAGCGGGAGGACTCGACGACGAGCAGTACTTC. It codes for CASSPGLAGGLDDEQYF. This chain connects TRBV5-1 to TRBJ2-7; 15 bases are shared with TRBD2. This CDR3 comprises 17 residues. With 4 bases clipped from V and 5 bases from J, the junction kept 10 bases outside the gene matches. Germline CDR1 reads SGHRS; CDR2 reads YFSETQ.

J is TRBJ1-4 and V is TRBV21-1; the D segment call TRBD1 is taken from the table without a DNA check. TRBV21-1 is an annotated pseudogene. CDR3 length: 15 amino acids. The CDR3 loop is CASSKRAGDDEKLFF. The CDR3 DNA is TGTGCCAGCAGCAAACGGGCAGGGGATGATGAAAAACTGTTTTTT.

This clone was seen once. Because it lacks the conserved phenylalanine or tryptophan at the end, this CDR3 is likely a read error. No DNA is shown, since the ends of the CDR3 on it are uncertain; the CDR3 is the one TCRdb lists. This chain connects TRBV10-3 to TRBJ1-5; the DNA was not used to check the table's D call, TRBD1. From germline, CDR1 is ENHRY and CDR2 SYGVKD. The CDR3 length is 12 residues, termini included. CDR3 region: CAISEFRGQQDC.

The chain employs TRBV7-2 and TRBJ2-5, with 8 bases lining up with TRBD2. CDR3 size: 15 residues. V was clipped by 2 bases and J by 1 base; unmatched bases: 3. Germline V gene data show CDR1 as SGHTA and CDR2 as FQGNSA. CDR3 nucleotide sequence: TGTGCCAGCAGCTTAAGCCTAGCGGGCCAAGAGACCCAGTACTTC. Translated, it gives CASSLSLAGQETQYF.

Only one count was recorded for this clone. V usage is TRBV11-3 and J usage is TRBJ2-1, with D possibly being TRBD2 (6 bases). The germline V and J ends were trimmed by 1 base and 2 bases, with 12 bases remaining between them. Germline loops: CDR1 SGHNT, CDR2 YENEEA. This CDR3 has 16 residues. The CDR3 coding sequence is TGTGCCAGCAGCTTAGTCGGGGGACTTACCTACAATGAGCAGTTCTTC. It codes for CASSLVGGLTYNEQFF.

The chain is built from TRBV5-1 and TRBJ2-7; 9 bases are a match to TRBD2. V was clipped by 1 base and J by 4 bases; unmatched bases: 6. Per the germline V gene, CDR1 is SGHRS and CDR2 is YFSETQ. The CDR3 has 15 amino acids. CDR3 residues: CASSLTLAGKYEQYF. The CDR3, as DNA: TGCGCCAGCAGCTTGACTCTAGCGGGGAAGTACGAGCAGTACTTC.

Of note for this clone: A junction boundary mismatches the germline segment, possibly from a read error. This CDR3 is CASSEGLNSYEQYF. The CDR3 DNA sequence: TGTGCTAGCAGCGAGGGACTGAACTCCTACGAGCAGTACTTC. The rearrangement links TRBV7-7 to TRBJ2-7; a possible D gene is TRBD2 (6 bases). The CDR3 covers 14 residues. Per the germline V gene, CDR1 is SSHAT and CDR2 is FNYEAQ (reference sequence).

The V and J genes are TRBV29-1 and TRBJ2-7; a weak D match, TRBD1 (6 bases). The CDR3 spans 13 residues. Germline CDR1 is SQVTM and CDR2 is ANQGSEA. V lost 7 bases to trimming and J lost 2 bases, with 15 bases between them. CDR3 sequence: CSATQGRAYEQYF. CDR3 nucleotides: TGCAGCGCCACTCAGGGGCGAGCCTACGAGCAGTACTTC.

This clone was seen just once. This chain links TRBV7-9 with TRBJ2-2; D is undetermined. Germline CDR1 is SEHNR and CDR2 is FQNEAQ (reference sequence). V was shortened by 11 bases and J by 3 bases, with 10 bases between the two germline ends. This CDR3 has 12 residues. CDR3 region: CAELFDTGELFF. The CDR3, as DNA: TGTGCCGAACTTTTCGACACCGGGGAGCTGTTTTTT. Together with reference TRBV7-9 and TRBJ2-2, the CDR3 gives the full variable domain: DTGVSQNPRHKITKRGQNVTFRCDPISEHNRLYWYRQTLGQGPEFLTYFQNEAQLEKSRLLSDRFSAERPKGSFSTLEIQRTEQGDSAMYLCAELFDTGELFFGEGSRLTVL.

This clone has a handful of counts. This sequence joins TRBV5-6 and TRBJ2-5, with TRBD2 identical over 8 bases. Germline trimming cut 1 base from V and 2 bases from J; bases unmatched to any gene: 7. The CDR3 consists of 16 residues. The germline gives CDR1 SGHDT, CDR2 YYEEEE. The CDR3, as DNA: TGTGCCAGCAGCTTGCTGGTAGCGGGGCTTCAAGAGACCCAGTACTTC. Translated: CASSLLVAGLQETQYF. Drawing the rest from reference TRBV5-6 and TRBJ2-5, the complete variable domain is DAGVTQSPTHLIKTRGQQVTLRCSPKSGHDTVSWYQQALGQGPQFIFQYYEEEERQRGNFPDRFSGHQFPNYSSELNVNALLLGDSALYLCASSLLVAGLQETQYFGPGTRLLVL.